Listed below are T cell receptor beta chains from one sample, sequenced in a study of control samples from healthy donors and cancer patients. Some clones are missing from TCRdb's copy, which holds only in-frame ones; the method was immunoSEQ multiplex PCR. The data hold some 150,000 clones, with more than 85% observed a single time. The sequencing input was blood. The receptors derive from a man aged 50 or older in good health. The CDR3 runs from the conserved cysteine through the conserved F or W. D genes are given only for firm matches.

V	D	CDR3
TRBV4-2	TRBD2	CASSFPGLAGETGELFF
TRBV14	TRBD2	CASSPGLAGEQYF
TRBV5-1	.	CASSLTAGSNQPQHF
TRBV28	TRBD1	CASSLTGLFYGYTF
TRBV20-1	TRBD2	CSASGLAGGNEQFF
TRBV11-2	.	CASSLDSLGREQYF
TRBV7-9	TRBD1	CASSLAPRDRGRRETQYF
TRBV15	.	CATSDPHASYEQYF
TRBV6-6	.	CASRGLLGSPLHF
TRBV6-6	.	CASSADRFTEAFF
TRBV6-1	TRBD2	CASSKGAGAYTGELFF
TRBV19	TRBD2	CASSNGAGEYEQYF
TRBV6-5	.	CASSPQRTNSPLHF
TRBV5-5	TRBD1	CASSWRGLNEKLFF
TRBV28	TRBD1	CASSLAGGGEQYF
TRBV5-1	TRBD1	CASSSSGTANEKLFF
TRBV2	.	CASSGFLGAYQPQHF
TRBV3-1/TRBV3-2	.	CASSFRAGNEKLFF
TRBV27	TRBD2	CASSLRASGGDYEQYF
TRBV5-4	TRBD1	CASNAGQGYGYTF
TRBV3-1/TRBV3-2	.	CASSQTQGSYNSPLHF
TRBV27	TRBD2	CASSFRTSGGTDTQYF
TRBV5-6	.	CASSFEGNTIYF
TRBV25-1	.	CATLPARDNNYEQYF
TRBV3-1/TRBV3-2	.	CASSPRLLSSYEQYF
TRBV5-1	TRBD1	CASSLRGPYEQYF
TRBV4-1	.	CASSQDWQGGGTGELFF
TRBV27	.	CASSLLGSRGTDTQYF
TRBV4-2	.	CASSQGEHEQFF
TRBV13	.	CASSAFGGRTDTQYF
TRBV25-1	.	CASRSSSGANVLTF
TRBV6-4	.	CASSDSTRTPYNEQFF
TRBV6-4	.	CASSVSGNTEAFF
TRBV27	TRBD2	CASSFRGGFRTYEQYF
TRBV11-2	.	CASALTTGNTIYF
TRBV27	.	CASSFEGLAYNEQFF
TRBV19	.	CASRGGVNYNEQFF
TRBV7-8	.	CASSLVRGRTEAFF
TRBV4-2	TRBD1	CASSRDRADTQYF
TRBV2	.	CASSDKTVYSNQPQHF
TRBV5-1	TRBD2	CASSLVAGAKNIQYF
TRBV2	.	CASSVVSGTTDTQYF
TRBV6-5	.	CASSYSGRLGETQYF
TRBV29-1	.	CSVGSNREGEKLFF
TRBV5-1	TRBD2	CASSPRLAGNTGELFF
TRBV14	.	CASSHSYEQYF
TRBV10-3	.	CAISESTANEKLFF
TRBV29-1	TRBD1	CSVEETGATEAFF
TRBV27	.	CASSLSPSGSTDTQYF
TRBV6-1	.	CASSEWGRGVNYGYTF